This T cell receptor beta chain was obtained from a study of cytomegalovirus exposure and HLA in healthy donors. The overall study: Falling in the Caucasian-associated ancestry cluster were about four fifths of 398 genotyped donors. Overall study results and limits: For TCR beta chains, V- and J-gene trimming was later linked to a missense DCLRE1C variant. An Asian-associated ancestry cluster reportedly showed fewer N-insertions than the roughly 700-donor mean in a later analysis.

Researchers ran the PCR with 60 Vbeta and 13 Jbeta primers. The assay was immunoSEQ multiplex PCR, and TCRdb's table has in-frame clones only and misses some. The table records 100,000 or so clones, just under 80% of them present only once. Worth noting for this clone: The antigen remains unidentified.

This CDR3 contains 17 residues. CDR1 SNHLY and CDR2 FYNNEI come from the germline V gene. V was clipped by 2 bases and J by 3 bases, with 18 bases between them. J is TRBJ2-3 and V is TRBV2; TRBD1 is a possible D gene (6 bases). The sequence came from a man aged 25 to 45 in good health and CMV-seronegative. Sequenced sample: PBMCs. This chain's CDR3 is CASSEWSLGGRTDTQYF. The CDR3 DNA reads as TGTGCCAGCAGTGAATGGTCCCTAGGGGGTCGGACAGATACGCAGTATTTT.